This T cell receptor (beta chain) comes out of a study of CD4+ T cells in melanoma. Study-wide results and caveats: Neoantigen-specific CD4+ T cells in melanoma reportedly had diverse differentiation states.

The repertoire was sequenced with immunoSEQ multiplex PCR; TCRdb's copy has only in-frame clones and lacks some. Of tens of thousands of clones in the sample, approximately 74% are singletons; the top ten hold roughly 4.9%. Comments on this clone: The target antigen is unknown.

The CDR3 runs to 14 residues. With 4 bases clipped from V and 5 bases from J, the junction kept 2 bases outside the gene matches. Germline V CDR1 and CDR2: SGHNT, YYREEE (reference sequence). Sequencing was performed on tumor tissue. The gene calls are TRBV5-4 and TRBJ2-5, with 13 nucleotides matching TRBD2. The TCR sequence derives from a human donor with melanoma. The DNA for the CDR3 is TGTGCCAGCAGCATGACTAGCGGGGGGGAGACCCAGTACTTC. This translates into CASSMTSGGETQYF.